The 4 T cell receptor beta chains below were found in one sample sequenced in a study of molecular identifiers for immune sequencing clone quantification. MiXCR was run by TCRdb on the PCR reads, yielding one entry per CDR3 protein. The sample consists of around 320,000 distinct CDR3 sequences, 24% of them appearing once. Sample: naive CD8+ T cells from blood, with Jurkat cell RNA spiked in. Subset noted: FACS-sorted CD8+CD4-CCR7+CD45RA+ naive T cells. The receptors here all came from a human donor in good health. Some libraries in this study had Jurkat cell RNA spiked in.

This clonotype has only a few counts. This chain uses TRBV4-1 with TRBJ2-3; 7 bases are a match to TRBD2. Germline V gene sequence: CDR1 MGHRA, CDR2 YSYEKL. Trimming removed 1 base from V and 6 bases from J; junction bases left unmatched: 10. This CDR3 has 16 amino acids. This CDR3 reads CASSQVSGIGSDTQYF. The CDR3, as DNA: TGCGCCAGCAGCCAAGTGAGCGGGATTGGTTCCGATACGCAGTATTTT.

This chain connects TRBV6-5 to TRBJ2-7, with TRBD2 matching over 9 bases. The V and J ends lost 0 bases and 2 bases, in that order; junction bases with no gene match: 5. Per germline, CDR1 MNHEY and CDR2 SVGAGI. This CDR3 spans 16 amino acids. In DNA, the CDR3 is TGTGCCAGCAGTTACTCGAGCGGGAGGAGCCCCTACGAGCAGTACTTC. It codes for CASSYSSGRSPYEQYF.

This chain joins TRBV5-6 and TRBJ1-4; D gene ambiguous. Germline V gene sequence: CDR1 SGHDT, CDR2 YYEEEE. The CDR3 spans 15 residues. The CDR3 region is CESSTAGERMEKLFF. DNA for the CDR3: TGTGAGAGCAGCACAGCCGGGGAGAGGATGGAAAAACTGTTTTTT.

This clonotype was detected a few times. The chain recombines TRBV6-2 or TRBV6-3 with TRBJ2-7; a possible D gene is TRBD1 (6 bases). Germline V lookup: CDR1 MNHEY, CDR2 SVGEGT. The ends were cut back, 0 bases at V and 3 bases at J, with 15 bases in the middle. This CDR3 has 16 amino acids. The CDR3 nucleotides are TGTGCCAGCAGTTACTCTCATGACAGGACGGTCTACGAGCAGTACTTC. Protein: CASSYSHDRTVYEQYF.